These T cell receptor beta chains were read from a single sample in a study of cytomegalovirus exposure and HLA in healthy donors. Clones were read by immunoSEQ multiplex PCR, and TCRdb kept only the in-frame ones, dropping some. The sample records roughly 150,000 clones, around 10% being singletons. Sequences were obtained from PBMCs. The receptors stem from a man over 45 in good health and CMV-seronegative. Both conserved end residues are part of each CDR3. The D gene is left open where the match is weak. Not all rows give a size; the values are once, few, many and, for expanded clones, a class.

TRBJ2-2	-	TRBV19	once	TGTGCCAGTAGGGACTCGATTTCCGACACCGGGGAGCTGTTTTTT	CASRDSISDTGELFF
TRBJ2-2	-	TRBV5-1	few	TGCGCCAGCAGCCCCGGACAAGCCGGGGAGCTGTTTTTT	CASSPGQAGELFF
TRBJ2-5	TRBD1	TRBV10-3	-	TGTGCCGCTCAATCAGGGGGTTGGGAGACCCAGTACTTC	CAAQSGGWETQYF
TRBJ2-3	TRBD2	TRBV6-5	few	TGTGCCAGCAGTTCCGGGACTAGAGCGCAGTATTTT	CASSSGTRAQYF
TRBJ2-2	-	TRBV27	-	TGTGCCAGCAAAGTTTTAGGGGCCCAAAACACCGGGGAGCTGTTTTTT	CASKVLGAQNTGELFF
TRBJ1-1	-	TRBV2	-	TGTGCCAGCAGTGGGTGGAGGGGGAACACTGAAGCTTTCTTT	CASSGWRGNTEAFF
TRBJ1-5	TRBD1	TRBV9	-	TGTGCCAGCAGCGGGGGGACAGCCGATAGCAATCAGCCCCAGCATTTT	CASSGGTADSNQPQHF
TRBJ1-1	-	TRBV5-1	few	TGCGCCAGCAGCTTTGACAGCGCCATGAACACTGAAGCTTTCTTT	CASSFDSAMNTEAFF
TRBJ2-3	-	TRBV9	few	TGTGCCAGCAGCGTCGGCGGCCCTAGCACAGATACGCAGTATTTT	CASSVGGPSTDTQYF
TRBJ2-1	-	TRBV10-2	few	TGCGCCAGCAGTCCCCGGGACTCACACTACAATGAGCAGTTCTTC	CASSPRDSHYNEQFF
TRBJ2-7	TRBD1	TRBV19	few	TGTGCCAGTAGTATAGCCGGGACAGGGGTCCACGAGCAGTACTTC	CASSIAGTGVHEQYF
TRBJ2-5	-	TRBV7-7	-	TGTGCTAGCAGCTTAGATAGCACGGAGACCCAGTACTTC	CASSLDSTETQYF
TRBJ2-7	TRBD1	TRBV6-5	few	TGTGCCAGCAGCTATGACAGGGATGAGCAGTACTTC	CASSYDRDEQYF
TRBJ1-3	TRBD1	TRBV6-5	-	TGTGCCAGCACCTCCGGGACAGCCTCTGGAAACACCATATATTTT	CASTSGTASGNTIYF
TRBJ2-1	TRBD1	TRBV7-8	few	TGTGCCAGCAGCTTACACGGGACAGGAAACTACAATGAGCAGTTCTTC	CASSLHGTGNYNEQFF
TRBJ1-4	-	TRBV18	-	TGTGCCAGCTCGCCCGGCGAGGGCAGGCTGTTTTTT	CASSPGEGRLFF
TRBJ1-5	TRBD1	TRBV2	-	TGTGCCAGCAGGCTACAGAGACAGGGCGGCCAGCACCAGCATTTT	CASRLQRQGGQHQHF
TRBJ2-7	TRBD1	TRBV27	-	TGTGCCAGCAGTGCGACAGGGATAGGAGACGAGCAGTACTTC	CASSATGIGDEQYF
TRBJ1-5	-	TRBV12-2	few	TGTGCAAGTCGCTTAGCCTTTCGCAGGGGCAATCAGCCCCAGCATTTT	CASRLAFRRGNQPQHF
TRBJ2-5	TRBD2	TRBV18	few	TGTGCCAGCTCACGAGCGGGAGCGGGGGAGACCCAGTACTTC	CASSRAGAGETQYF
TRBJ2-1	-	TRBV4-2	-	TGTGCCAGCAGCCAGGATTCTAGGTCGCCCTACAATGAGCAGTTCTTC	CASSQDSRSPYNEQFF
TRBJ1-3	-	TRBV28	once	TGTGCCAGCAGTTTTCTTCCGGAGTCCTCTGGAAACACCATATATTTT	CASSFLPESSGNTIYF
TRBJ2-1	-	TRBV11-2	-	TGTGCCAGCAGCTTAATAGAATCCCGACAAGGCAAGTTCTTC	CASSLIESRQGKFF
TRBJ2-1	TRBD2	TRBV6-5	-	TGTGCCAGCAAACCCGGGGGGGGAACGGTCCATGAGCAGTTCTTC	CASKPGGGTVHEQFF
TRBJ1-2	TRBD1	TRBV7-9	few	TGTGCCAGCAGCCTAACGGACAGGGACCTATATGGCTACACCTTC	CASSLTDRDLYGYTF
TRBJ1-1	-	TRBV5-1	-	TGCGCCAGCACCCAGAACCCAGGGCTAGAAGCTTTCTTT	CASTQNPGLEAFF
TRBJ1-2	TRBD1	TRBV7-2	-	TGTGCCAGCAGCCAGCGGGACAGGAGGAACTATGGCTACACCTTC	CASSQRDRRNYGYTF
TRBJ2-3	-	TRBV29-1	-	TGCAGCGTTGAAGAGTTACAGGCCTGCACAGATACGCAGTATTTT	CSVEELQACTDTQYF
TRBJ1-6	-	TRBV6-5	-	TGTGCCAGCAGCGCACAGGGTTGGTCACCCCTCCACTTT	CASSAQGWSPLHF
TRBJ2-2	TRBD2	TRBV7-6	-	TGTGCCAGCAGCTTAAGACTAGCGGGAGCCACGAACACCGGGGAGCTGTTTTTT	CASSLRLAGATNTGELFF
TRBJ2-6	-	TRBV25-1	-	TGTGCCAGCAGTGAATATGCCAGGGCAGGGGCCAACGTCCTGACTTTC	CASSEYARAGANVLTF
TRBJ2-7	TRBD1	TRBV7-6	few	TGTGCCAGCAGCTTTGGACAGGGGGGCTACGAGCAGTACTTC	CASSFGQGGYEQYF
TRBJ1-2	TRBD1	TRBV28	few	TGCGCAACGGGGGACCCAAACAGGGGCTATGGCTACACCTTC	CATGDPNRGYGYTF
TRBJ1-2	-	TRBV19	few	TGTGCCAGTAGCATGAGACAGTTTCTCCTCTATGGCTACACCTTC	CASSMRQFLLYGYTF